One sample yielded the 3 T cell receptor beta chains listed below, sequenced in a study of Graves' ophthalmopathy and Graves' hyperthyroidism (dated by TCRdb to the late 2010s). The run used an Illumina HiSeq 2000. For repertoire sequencing, the TCR beta CDR3 regions were amplified from RNA transcripts. HTBI primers and the Qiagen OneStep RT-PCR kit were used in a first-round RT-PCR, which was followed by a second-round multiplex PCR, size selection and purification. The raw public data were reprocessed by TCRdb itself: fastp quality trimming at Q25, MiXCR clonotype calling, in-frame beta chains only. Every entry covers one CDR3 protein and lists the most common genes and DNA from its rows. In all, the sample holds 650,000 to 900,000 distinct CDR3 sequences, and approximately 40% of those were seen once. 40% to 45% of the sample is taken by the ten largest. Sequencing was performed on peripheral blood. Receptors were obtained from an adult man with Graves' ophthalmopathy.

As regards this clonotype: Its ends do not fully match the called genes, so a read error is possible. This chain uses TRBV6-6 with TRBJ2-6, with no clear D. The germline gives CDR1 MNHNY, CDR2 SVGAGI (reference sequence). This CDR3 region has 13 residues. DNA of the CDR3: TGTGCCAGCACTTACTCTGGGGCCAACGTCCTGACTTTC. This sequence encodes CASTYSGANVLTF.

V gene TRBV4-1 combines with J gene TRBJ1-6, with unresolved D. The CDR3 spans 17 residues. Germline CDR1 and CDR2: MGHRA and YSYEKL. The V end lost 1 base, the J end lost 6 bases, and 16 bases lay between the germline ends. The CDR3 coding sequence is TGCGCCAGCAGCCAAGCTGAGGTAGAGCACTTTAATTCACCCCTCCACTTT. This sequence encodes CASSQAEVEHFNSPLHF.

This clonotype occurred a few times. The V and J genes are TRBV7-9 and TRBJ2-7, with TRBD2 matching 7 bases. J gave up 4 bases and V 5 bases, and 11 bases lay outside the gene matches. Germline V gene data show CDR1 as SEHNR and CDR2 as FQNEAQ (reference sequence). The CDR3 extends over 15 amino acids. CDR3: CASSHPAGTIYEQYF. CDR3 nucleotides: TGTGCCAGCAGCCACCCTGCAGGGACTATTTACGAGCAGTACTTC.